This TCR beta chain was obtained from a study of blood T cell repertoires in COVID-19. For the study at large: The United States, Italy and Spain were the sources of the acute and convalescent COVID-19 samples. T cells, B-cell-depleted T cells, or PBMCs supplied cDNA or gDNA.

Germline V gene sequence: CDR1 MGHRA, CDR2 YSYEKL. This CDR3 contains 14 residues. Trimming took 1 base from V and 5 from J, leaving 11 bases between them. Assay: immunoSEQ multiplex PCR; the TCRdb copy retains only in-frame clones and omits some. The sample yields under 400,000 clones, about 87% seen once. This clone was seen a handful of times. Material for sequencing was PBMCs or T cells enriched from blood (not recorded which). This sequence originates from a man between 35 and 55 years old in a cohort exposed to, infected with or recovered from COVID-19 (not recorded which). J is TRBJ2-5 and V is TRBV4-1; D is possibly TRBD1 (7 bases). CDR3 in amino acids: CASSQGSGGETQYF. DNA for the CDR3: TGCGCCAGCAGCCAAGGGTCAGGGGGGGAGACCCAGTACTTC.